The text below deals with one TCR beta chain. Its specificity is unknown. The same CDR3 can be traced to other DNA sequences in this sample. The PCR was carried out with 60 Vbeta primers and 13 Jbeta primers. Clones were sequenced by immunoSEQ multiplex PCR, and TCRdb holds only the in-frame ones, with some missing. The data contain approximately 190,000 clones, over 70% of them singletons. V dropped 4 bases and J dropped 8 bases, with 21 bases sitting between them. CDR3 size: 16 residues. From germline, CDR1 is LGHNA and CDR2 YSLEER. This record comes from a study of cytomegalovirus exposure and HLA in healthy donors. Overall study findings and caveats: The majority of CMV-associated TCR beta chains were reported as apparently HLA-restricted in a later analysis. Later, TCR association rates were found to vary by HLA locus, highest for DRB1 and lowest for HLA-C. In vitro confirmation showed three CMV-associated chains to be CMV antigen specific. TCR beta V- and J-gene trimming was later associated with a missense DCLRE1C variant.

The chain couples TRBV4-3 to TRBJ2-1; possibly TRBD1 for D (6 bases). Sequencing was carried out using PBMCs. The TCR was taken from a man aged 35-49 years in good health and CMV-seropositive. The chain's CDR3 is CASSLRHRDIRYEQFF. The CDR3 bases are TGCGCCAGCAGCCTTCGGCACCGGGACATTAGGTATGAGCAGTTCTTC.